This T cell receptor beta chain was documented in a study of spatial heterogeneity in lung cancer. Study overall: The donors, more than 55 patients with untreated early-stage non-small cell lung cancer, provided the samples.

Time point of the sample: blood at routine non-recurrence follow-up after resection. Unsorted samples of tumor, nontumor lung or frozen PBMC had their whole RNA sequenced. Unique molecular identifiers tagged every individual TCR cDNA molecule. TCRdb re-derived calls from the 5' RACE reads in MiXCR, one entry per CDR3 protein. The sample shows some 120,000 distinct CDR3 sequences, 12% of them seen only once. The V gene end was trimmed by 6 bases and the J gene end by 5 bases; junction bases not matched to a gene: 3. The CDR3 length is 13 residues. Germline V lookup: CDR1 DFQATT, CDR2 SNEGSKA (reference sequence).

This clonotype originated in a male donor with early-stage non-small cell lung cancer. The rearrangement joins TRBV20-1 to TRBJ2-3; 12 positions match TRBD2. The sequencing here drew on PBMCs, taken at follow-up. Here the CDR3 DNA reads TGCAGTGCCACACTAGCGGGAGGAGATACGCAGTATTTT. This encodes CSATLAGGDTQYF.